The rows below give T cell receptor beta chains drawn from one sample of a study of CXCR3-negative and CXCR3-positive naive CD8 T cells. TCRdb reprocessed the 5' RACE reads, keeping one entry per CDR3 protein, no DNA. The repertoire shows tens of thousands of distinct CDR3 sequences; the top ten hold approximately 0.8%. The specimen was naive CXCR3+ CD8+ T cells from blood. The receptors stem from a human donor in good health. Some clones in this sample may be carry-over from other donors' samples. Both conserved end residues are part of each CDR3. Each record gives: clone size, V gene, J gene, CDR3 protein. Some rows have no size entry. The others give once, few or many, or a class for an expanded clone.

abundance: .; v_gene: TRBV20-1; j_gene: TRBJ1-1; CDR3aa: CSATERGVGGTEAFF
abundance: .; v_gene: TRBV4-3; j_gene: TRBJ2-5; CDR3aa: CASSQSSGNQETQYF
abundance: .; v_gene: TRBV6-2/TRBV6-3; j_gene: TRBJ1-1; CDR3aa: CASSSGGYTEAFF
abundance: .; v_gene: TRBV6-2/TRBV6-3; j_gene: TRBJ2-3; CDR3aa: CASSYSGGRAADTQYF
abundance: .; v_gene: TRBV9; j_gene: TRBJ2-2; CDR3aa: CASSLRNANTGELFF
abundance: .; v_gene: TRBV7-2; j_gene: TRBJ1-1; CDR3aa: CASTKPGVQDTEAFF
abundance: .; v_gene: TRBV7-9; j_gene: TRBJ1-2; CDR3aa: CASNLGESWYGYTF
abundance: .; v_gene: TRBV14; j_gene: TRBJ2-1; CDR3aa: CASSGPGSEQFF
abundance: .; v_gene: TRBV6-2/TRBV6-3; j_gene: TRBJ1-5; CDR3aa: CASSYSTSPSDQPQHF
abundance: .; v_gene: TRBV25-1; j_gene: TRBJ2-7; CDR3aa: CASSDLETPSYEQYF
abundance: .; v_gene: TRBV7-2; j_gene: TRBJ1-6; CDR3aa: CASSLGFSYNSPLHF
abundance: medium-sized; v_gene: TRBV29-1; j_gene: TRBJ2-5; CDR3aa: CSAALETLSEETQYF
abundance: .; v_gene: TRBV20-1; j_gene: TRBJ1-3; CDR3aa: CSAVPGQGSGNTIYF
abundance: .; v_gene: TRBV29-1; j_gene: TRBJ1-2; CDR3aa: CSSRTPGPGGYTF
abundance: .; v_gene: TRBV21-1; j_gene: TRBJ1-3; CDR3aa: CASSKGRANTIYF
abundance: .; v_gene: TRBV29-1; j_gene: TRBJ2-1; CDR3aa: CSVGPGSYNEQFF
abundance: .; v_gene: TRBV28; j_gene: TRBJ2-7; CDR3aa: CASSLQLAGAYEQYF
abundance: .; v_gene: TRBV2; j_gene: TRBJ2-1; CDR3aa: CASSGGGNEQFF
abundance: .; v_gene: TRBV3-1; j_gene: TRBJ1-2; CDR3aa: CASSQDRTGGAPLDGYTF
abundance: .; v_gene: TRBV12-5; j_gene: TRBJ2-3; CDR3aa: CASGFPERTDTQYF
abundance: .; v_gene: TRBV2; j_gene: TRBJ2-4; CDR3aa: CASSEALRGDKNIQYF
abundance: .; v_gene: TRBV7-9; j_gene: TRBJ2-4; CDR3aa: CASSSRQGIDIQYF
abundance: .; v_gene: TRBV4-3; j_gene: TRBJ2-7; CDR3aa: CASSQESHPSSYEQYF
abundance: .; v_gene: TRBV20-1; j_gene: TRBJ1-1; CDR3aa: CSATLQGQSEAFF
abundance: .; v_gene: TRBV6-5; j_gene: TRBJ1-5; CDR3aa: CASSYSSGLDSNQPQHF
abundance: .; v_gene: TRBV13; j_gene: TRBJ2-7; CDR3aa: CASSSKTVYEQYF
abundance: .; v_gene: TRBV10-3; j_gene: TRBJ2-7; CDR3aa: CAIGPQGAKGAYEQYF
abundance: .; v_gene: TRBV29-1; j_gene: TRBJ1-2; CDR3aa: CSVEDEDVIHGYTF
abundance: .; v_gene: TRBV7-9; j_gene: TRBJ2-5; CDR3aa: CASSFGGRETQYF
abundance: .; v_gene: TRBV6-6; j_gene: TRBJ1-1; CDR3aa: CASSYSFTEAFF
abundance: .; v_gene: TRBV19; j_gene: TRBJ2-1; CDR3aa: CASSIDSGLMVNEQFF
abundance: .; v_gene: TRBV14; j_gene: TRBJ2-5; CDR3aa: CASSQAVTRRTQETQYF
abundance: .; v_gene: TRBV29-1; j_gene: TRBJ1-4; CDR3aa: CSVEDLHNEKLFF
abundance: .; v_gene: TRBV7-2; j_gene: TRBJ1-2; CDR3aa: CASSLAPGDYGYTF
abundance: .; v_gene: TRBV29-1; j_gene: TRBJ1-2; CDR3aa: CSDQTGVPYGYTF
abundance: .; v_gene: TRBV11-2; j_gene: TRBJ2-1; CDR3aa: CATHGVDGLYNEQFF
abundance: .; v_gene: TRBV6-5; j_gene: TRBJ2-3; CDR3aa: CASSYSAEPLLTDTQYF
abundance: .; v_gene: TRBV5-4; j_gene: TRBJ2-7; CDR3aa: CASSSSGGSTYEQYF
abundance: .; v_gene: TRBV5-5; j_gene: TRBJ2-7; CDR3aa: CASSPAAGASYEQYF
abundance: .; v_gene: TRBV11-2; j_gene: TRBJ1-1; CDR3aa: CASSPSSNDWEAFF
abundance: .; v_gene: TRBV12-3/TRBV12-4; j_gene: TRBJ2-2; CDR3aa: CASFSSGNTGELFF
abundance: .; v_gene: TRBV2; j_gene: TRBJ1-3; CDR3aa: CASRTGMNLQGDLGNTIYF
abundance: .; v_gene: TRBV12-3/TRBV12-4; j_gene: TRBJ1-2; CDR3aa: CASKSGVHGYTF
abundance: .; v_gene: TRBV29-1; j_gene: TRBJ2-1; CDR3aa: CSVEEGGRTHNHYNEQFF
abundance: .; v_gene: TRBV19; j_gene: TRBJ2-2; CDR3aa: CATEAGLGLTGELFF
abundance: .; v_gene: TRBV12-3/TRBV12-4; j_gene: TRBJ2-1; CDR3aa: CASSLQGRNEQFF
abundance: .; v_gene: TRBV10-3; j_gene: TRBJ2-5; CDR3aa: CAISEPLQQETQYF
abundance: .; v_gene: TRBV29-1; j_gene: TRBJ2-1; CDR3aa: CSVEWGWGDEQFF
abundance: .; v_gene: TRBV29-1; j_gene: TRBJ2-7; CDR3aa: CSVEESRYEQYF
abundance: .; v_gene: TRBV5-1; j_gene: TRBJ2-3; CDR3aa: CASSLASGGVSDTQYF
abundance: .; v_gene: TRBV10-3; j_gene: TRBJ2-7; CDR3aa: CAISDRAPYEQYF